Sequencing of this TCR beta chain was carried out in a study of blood T cell repertoires in COVID-19. Study at large: Collection of acute and convalescent COVID-19 samples took place in the United States, Italy and Spain. T cells, B-cell-depleted T cells, or PBMCs supplied cDNA or gDNA.

Seattle participants joined during active infection and were tracked over time. In the original analysis: Estimation of nucleated cell counts was performed using reference gene primer amplification. Clones were sequenced by immunoSEQ multiplex PCR, and TCRdb holds only the in-frame ones, with some missing. Clonal size and the V and J genes are those of that table, whereas D and trimming came from the DNA. Of roughly 340,000 clones in the sample, 80% to 90% were seen once. The V and J ends lost 8 bases and 8 bases respectively, with 18 bases between them. Per the germline V gene, CDR1 is SNHLY and CDR2 is FYNNEI. The CDR3 has 14 residues.

The sequencing input was peripheral blood. This TCR was recovered from a woman between 45 and 60 years old with COVID-19, enrolled during active disease. The chain is built from TRBV2 and TRBJ1-4; a weak D match, TRBD1 (5 bases). The CDR3 is CASERQRVEEKLFF. CDR3 DNA sequence: TGTGCCAGCGAACGACAGCGAGTGGAGGAAAAACTGTTTTTT.